The 8 T cell receptor beta chains below come from one sample, sequenced in a study of CD8 T cells in Susac syndrome. Random hexamers were used to reverse transcribe an amount of about 0.45 to 1 ug RNA. TCRdb processed the immunoSEQ multiplex PCR reads anew with MiXCR; each CDR3 protein has one entry. Of about 49,000 distinct CDR3 sequences in the sample, roughly 93% are singletons; the top ten hold 0.5% to 0.6%. The material sequenced was CD8+ T cells from PBMCs. Source of these receptors: a human donor in good health.

This clonotype showed up just once. This sequence joins TRBV27 and TRBJ2-7, with D possibly TRBD2 on 5 matching bases. The germline V and J ends were trimmed by 7 bases and 0 bases, with 13 bases remaining between them. This CDR3 has 14 residues. Germline V gene sequence: CDR1 MNHEY, CDR2 SMNVEV (reference sequence). CDR3 in DNA: TGTGCCAGCAACCGAGCGGCAGACTCCTACGAGCAGTACTTC. It yields the protein CASNRAADSYEQYF.

V gene TRBV29-1 combines with J gene TRBJ1-5; 7 bases align to TRBD1. Germline CDR1 and CDR2: SQVTM and ANQGSEA. The CDR3 runs 13 residues. V trimming: 6 bases; J trimming: 6 bases; junction bases outside the gene matches: 8. CDR3 loop: CSVAGTAGQPQHF. The CDR3, as DNA: TGCAGCGTCGCCGGGACAGCCGGTCAGCCCCAGCATTTT.

This chain joins TRBV20-1 and TRBJ2-5; 11 bases agree with TRBD2. Germline V CDR1 and CDR2: DFQATT, SNEGSKA (reference sequence). The CDR3 is 14 residues long. Trimming at V came to 4 bases and at J to 4 bases, leaving 5 bases not matched to a gene. The CDR3 loop is CSAKTSGAVETQYF. The CDR3 coding sequence is TGCAGTGCTAAGACTAGCGGGGCAGTAGAGACCCAGTACTTC.

Comment on this clonotype: This likely comes from a read error, as the CDR3 has no conserved phenylalanine or tryptophan at its end. V and J are TRBV25-1 and TRBJ2-2; 8 bases agree with TRBD2. This CDR3 contains 16 residues. Trimming cost V 3 bases and J 5 bases; bases outside gene matches: 8. Per germline, CDR1 MGHDK and CDR2 SYGVNS. The CDR3 nucleotides read TGTGCCAGCAGTGATAGGGCGGGAGGCTCTACCGGGGAGCTGTTTGTT. Translating gives CASSDRAGGSTGELFV.

The chain carries TRBV6-5 and TRBJ2-1; a possible D gene is TRBD2 (6 bases). Trimming pared 2 bases from V and 10 bases from J, leaving 18 bases between. The CDR3 is 15 residues long. The germline gives CDR1 MNHEY, CDR2 SVGAGI. The CDR3 bases are TGTGCCAGCAGTTACCACCCGGGCCGGGGGTTAGAGCAGTTCTTC. Its translation: CASSYHPGRGLEQFF.

This chain joins TRBV20-1 and TRBJ2-7; D is perhaps TRBD1 or TRBD2 (5 bases each). Germline CDR1 DFQATT, CDR2 SNEGSKA (reference sequence). V dropped 0 bases and J dropped 4 bases, with 22 bases sitting between them. This CDR3 is built from 17 residues. The CDR3 loop reads CSARDLGEGRRGYEQYF. In DNA form, the CDR3 reads TGCAGTGCTAGAGATCTGGGTGAAGGGAGAAGGGGTTACGAGCAGTACTTC.

The J gene is TRBJ2-2, the V gene TRBV18; D might be TRBD1 (5 bases). The CDR3 contains 16 residues. Germline CDR1 KGHSH, CDR2 LQKENI. Between the trimmed V and J ends, which lost 3 bases and 4 bases, there was a span of 15 bases. The CDR3 DNA reads TGTGCCAGCTCACCGTCGAGTGCCCAGGGCACCGGGGAGCTGTTTTTT. Translation: CASSPSSAQGTGELFF. The variable domain in full, completed from reference TRBV18 and TRBJ2-2, reads NAGVMQNPRHLVRRRGQEARLRCSPMKGHSHVYWYRQLPEEGLKFMVYLQKENIIDESGMPKERFSAEFPKEGPSILRIQQVVRGDSAAYFCASSPSSAQGTGELFFGEGSRLTVL.

V and J are TRBV25-1 and TRBJ2-2; tentatively, D is TRBD1 (5 bases). The CDR3 is 15 amino acids. CDR1 and CDR2 from the germline V gene are MGHDK and SYGVNS. Trimming stripped 3 bases from V and 6 bases from J, with 14 bases between. This CDR3 is CASSEGQGWAGELFF. CDR3 nucleotides: TGTGCCAGCAGTGAGGGGCAGGGCTGGGCCGGGGAGCTGTTTTTT.